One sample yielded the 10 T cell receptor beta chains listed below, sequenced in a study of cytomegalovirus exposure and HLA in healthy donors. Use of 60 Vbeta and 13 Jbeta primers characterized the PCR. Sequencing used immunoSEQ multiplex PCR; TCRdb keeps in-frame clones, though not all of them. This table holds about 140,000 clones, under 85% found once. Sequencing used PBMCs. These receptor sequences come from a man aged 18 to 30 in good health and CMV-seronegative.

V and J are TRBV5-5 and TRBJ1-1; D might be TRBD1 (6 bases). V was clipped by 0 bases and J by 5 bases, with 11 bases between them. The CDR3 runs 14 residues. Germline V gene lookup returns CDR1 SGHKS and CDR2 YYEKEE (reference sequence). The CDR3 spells CASSLVQGWTEAFF. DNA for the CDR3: TGTGCCAGCAGCTTGGTACAGGGATGGACTGAAGCTTTCTTT.

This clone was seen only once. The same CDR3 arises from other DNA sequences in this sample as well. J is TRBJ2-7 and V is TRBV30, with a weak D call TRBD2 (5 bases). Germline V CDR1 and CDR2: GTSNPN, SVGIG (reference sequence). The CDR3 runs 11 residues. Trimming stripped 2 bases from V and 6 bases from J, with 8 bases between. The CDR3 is CAWSRRGEQYF. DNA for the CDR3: TGTGCCTGGAGTCGTCGGGGCGAGCAGTACTTC.

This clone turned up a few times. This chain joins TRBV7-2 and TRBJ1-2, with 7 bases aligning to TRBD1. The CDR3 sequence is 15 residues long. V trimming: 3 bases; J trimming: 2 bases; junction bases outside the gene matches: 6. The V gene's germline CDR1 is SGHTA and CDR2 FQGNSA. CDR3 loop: CASSFGQASNYGYTF. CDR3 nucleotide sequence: TGTGCCAGCAGCTTCGGACAGGCGTCGAACTATGGCTACACCTTC.

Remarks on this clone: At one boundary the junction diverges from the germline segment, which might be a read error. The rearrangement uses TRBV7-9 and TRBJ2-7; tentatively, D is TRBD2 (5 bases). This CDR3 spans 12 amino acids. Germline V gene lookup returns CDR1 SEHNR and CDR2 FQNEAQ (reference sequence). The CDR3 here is CSSSLGVYEQYF. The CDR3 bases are TGTTCCAGCAGCTTGGGAGTCTACGAGCAGTACTTC.

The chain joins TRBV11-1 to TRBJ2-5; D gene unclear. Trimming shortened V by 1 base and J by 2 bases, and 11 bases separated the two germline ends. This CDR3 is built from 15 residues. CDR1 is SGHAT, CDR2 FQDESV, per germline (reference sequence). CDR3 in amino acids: CASSLGASGQETQYF. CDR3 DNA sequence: TGTGCCAGCAGCTTAGGGGCATCAGGACAAGAGACCCAGTACTTC.

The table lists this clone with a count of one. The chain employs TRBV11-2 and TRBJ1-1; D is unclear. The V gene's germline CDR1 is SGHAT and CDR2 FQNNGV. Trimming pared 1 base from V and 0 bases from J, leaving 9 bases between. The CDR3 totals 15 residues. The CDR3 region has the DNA TGTGCCAGCAGCTTAGTACAGCCACTGAACACTGAAGCTTTCTTT. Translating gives CASSLVQPLNTEAFF. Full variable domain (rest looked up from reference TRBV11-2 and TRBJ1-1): EAGVAQSPRYKIIEKRQSVAFWCNPISGHATLYWYQQILGQGPKLLIQFQNNGVVDDSQLPKDRFSAERLKGVDSTLKIQPAKLEDSAVYLCASSLVQPLNTEAFFGQGTRLTVV.

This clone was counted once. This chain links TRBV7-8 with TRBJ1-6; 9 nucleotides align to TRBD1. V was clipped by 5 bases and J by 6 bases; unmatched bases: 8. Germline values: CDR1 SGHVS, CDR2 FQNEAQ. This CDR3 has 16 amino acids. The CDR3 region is CASSALQGAINSPLHF. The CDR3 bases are TGTGCCAGCAGCGCGCTACAGGGGGCGATTAATTCACCCCTCCACTTT.

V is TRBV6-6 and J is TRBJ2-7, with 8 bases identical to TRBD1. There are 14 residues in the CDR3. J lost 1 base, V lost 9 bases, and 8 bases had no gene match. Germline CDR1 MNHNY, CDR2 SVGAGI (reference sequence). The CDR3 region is CASTRGQGSYEQYF. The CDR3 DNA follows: TGTGCCAGTACAAGAGGACAGGGTTCCTACGAGCAGTACTTC.

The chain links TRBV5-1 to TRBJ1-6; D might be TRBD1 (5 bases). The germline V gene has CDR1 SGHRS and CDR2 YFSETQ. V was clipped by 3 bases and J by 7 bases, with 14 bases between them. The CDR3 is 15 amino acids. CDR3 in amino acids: CASSSTEKGNSPLHF. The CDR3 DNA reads TGCGCCAGCAGCTCGACTGAAAAGGGGAATTCACCCCTCCACTTT.

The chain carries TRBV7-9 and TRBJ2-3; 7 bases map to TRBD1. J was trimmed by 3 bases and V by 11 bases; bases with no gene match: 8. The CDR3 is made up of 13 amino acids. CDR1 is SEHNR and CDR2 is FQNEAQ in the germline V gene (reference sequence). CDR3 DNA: TGTGCCGGTCGACAGGGTCCGACAGATACGCAGTATTTT. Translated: CAGRQGPTDTQYF.